This T cell receptor (beta chain) was identified in a study of response to subunit inactivated influenza vaccine. Study-level results: Seasonal influenza vaccination, on each occasion, was suggested by the authors to recruit few new T cells.

In this sample, this clonotype turned up many times. Its antigen remains unknown. TCRdb ran MiXCR on the RT-PCR reads and lists one entry per CDR3 protein. This table holds 500,000 or so distinct CDR3 sequences, 16% found once. The V gene's germline CDR1 is WSHSY and CDR2 SAAADI. CDR3 length equals 11 residues. Trimming shortened V by 2 bases and J by 10 bases, and 6 bases separated the two germline ends. V gene TRBV10-2 combines with J gene TRBJ2-1, with a tentative D call TRBD2 (5 bases). This clonotype was sampled from a man in his fifties or sixties who received an inactivated influenza vaccine. The material was CD4+ T cells sorted from PBMCs, obtained roughly 24 months after vaccination. DNA of the CDR3: TGCGCCAGCAGTGAGGGAGGAGAGCAGTTCTTC. Translating it yields CASSEGGEQFF.